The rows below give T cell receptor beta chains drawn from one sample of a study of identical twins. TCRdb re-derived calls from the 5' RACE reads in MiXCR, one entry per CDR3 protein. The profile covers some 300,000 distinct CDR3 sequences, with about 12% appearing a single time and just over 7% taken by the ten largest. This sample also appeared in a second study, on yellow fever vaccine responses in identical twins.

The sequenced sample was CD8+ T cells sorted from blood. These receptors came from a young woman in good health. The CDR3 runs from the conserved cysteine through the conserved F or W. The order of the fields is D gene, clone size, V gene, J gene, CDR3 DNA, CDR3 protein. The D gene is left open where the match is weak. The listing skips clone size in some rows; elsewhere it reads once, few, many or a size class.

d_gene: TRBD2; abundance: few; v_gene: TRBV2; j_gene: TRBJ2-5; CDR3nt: TGTGCCAGCAGTGCGACGTGGACTAGCGGGATACGGCCGGGCCCCAAAGAGACCCAGTACTTC; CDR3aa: CASSATWTSGIRPGPKETQYF
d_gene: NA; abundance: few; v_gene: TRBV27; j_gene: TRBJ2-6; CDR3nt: TGTGCCAGCAGTCCCCGGGTTGATGGGGCCAACGTCCTGACTTTC; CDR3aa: CASSPRVDGANVLTF
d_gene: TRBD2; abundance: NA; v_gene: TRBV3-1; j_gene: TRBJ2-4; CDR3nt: TGTGCCAGCAGCCAATTTGCGGGAGGGCTGGGTAAAAACATTCAGTACTTC; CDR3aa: CASSQFAGGLGKNIQYF
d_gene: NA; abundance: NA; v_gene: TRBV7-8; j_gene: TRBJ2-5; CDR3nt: TGTGCCAGCACCTCCGGTCGGGGCCAAGAGACCCAGCACTTC; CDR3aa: CASTSGRGQETQHF
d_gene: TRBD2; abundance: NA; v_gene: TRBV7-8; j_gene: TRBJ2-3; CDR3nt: TGTGCCAGCACCCCGTGGGCTAGCGGGGGTGATACGCAGTATTTT; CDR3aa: CASTPWASGGDTQYF
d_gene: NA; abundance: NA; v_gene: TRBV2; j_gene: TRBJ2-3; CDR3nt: TGTGCCAGCAGTGAAACTCGCCGCGCCTCAAACACAGATACGCAGTATTTT; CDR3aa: CASSETRRASNTDTQYF
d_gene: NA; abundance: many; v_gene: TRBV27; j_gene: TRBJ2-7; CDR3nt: TGTGCCAGCAGTTTTAGTCCTGGGTACGAGCAGTACTTC; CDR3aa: CASSFSPGYEQYF
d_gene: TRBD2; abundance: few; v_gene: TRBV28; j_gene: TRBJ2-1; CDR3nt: TGTGCCAGCTGTCTGGAGGGAGGGCCTTACAATGAGCAGTTCTTC; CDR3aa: CASCLEGGPYNEQFF
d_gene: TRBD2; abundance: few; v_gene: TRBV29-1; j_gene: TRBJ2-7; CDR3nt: TGCAGCGTTGAAGTGGACGGGACTAGCGGTTACAGGAGCTCCTACGAGCAGTACTTC; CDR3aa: CSVEVDGTSGYRSSYEQYF
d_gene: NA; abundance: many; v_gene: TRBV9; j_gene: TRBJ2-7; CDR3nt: TGTGCCAGCGGTAGGGGCGACTTCTCCTACGAGCAGTACTTC; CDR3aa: CASGRGDFSYEQYF